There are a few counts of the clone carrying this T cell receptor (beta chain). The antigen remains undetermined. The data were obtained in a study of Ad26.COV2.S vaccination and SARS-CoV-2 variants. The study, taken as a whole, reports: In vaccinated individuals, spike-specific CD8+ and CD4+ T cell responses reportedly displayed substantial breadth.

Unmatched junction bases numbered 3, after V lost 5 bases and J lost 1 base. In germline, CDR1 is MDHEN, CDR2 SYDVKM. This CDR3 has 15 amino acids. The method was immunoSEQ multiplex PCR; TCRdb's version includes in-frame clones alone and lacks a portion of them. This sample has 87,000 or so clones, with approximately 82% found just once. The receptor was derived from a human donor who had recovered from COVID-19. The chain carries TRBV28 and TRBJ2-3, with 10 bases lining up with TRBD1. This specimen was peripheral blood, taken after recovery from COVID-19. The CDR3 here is CASSPGTGGTDTQYF. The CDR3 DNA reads TGTGCCAGCAGTCCCGGGACAGGGGGCACAGATACGCAGTATTTT. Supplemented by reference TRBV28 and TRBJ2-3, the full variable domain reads DVKVTQSSRYLVKRTGEKVFLECVQDMDHENMFWYRQDPGLGLRLIYFSYDVKMKEKGDIPEGYSVSREKKERFSLILESASTNQTSMYLCASSPGTGGTDTQYFGPGTRLTVL.